A selection of T cell receptor beta chains follows, all from one sample in a study of vaccination and CD4 T cells after COVID-19. No antigen has been assigned to these receptors. TCRdb re-analysed the PCR reads in MiXCR, keeping a single row per CDR3 protein. The data hold about 6,800 distinct CDR3 sequences, with approximately 31% observed a single time. What was sequenced was CD4+ T cells from blood, cultured in vitro. The receptor source for this set is a human donor in good health. Both conserved end residues are part of each CDR3. The order of the fields is CDR3 protein, CDR3 DNA, J gene, V gene, clone size, D gene. A D gene is named only where the DNA matches it firmly. Where a row states a size, it is once, few, many or the class of an expanded clone; other rows omit it.

CASSLDSGYGYTF	TGTGCCAGCAGCTTAGATTCGGGCTATGGCTACACCTTC	TRBJ1-2	TRBV7-2	few	-
CSAGKTGGETQYF	TGCAGTGCGGGAAAGACAGGGGGAGAGACCCAGTACTTC	TRBJ2-5	TRBV20-1	-	TRBD1
CSANSDGTDSYEQYF	TGCAGTGCTAATAGTGACGGGACGGACTCCTACGAGCAGTACTTC	TRBJ2-7	TRBV20-1	-	-
CATSDPQGAYEQYF	TGTGCCACCAGTGATCCGCAGGGAGCCTACGAGCAGTACTTC	TRBJ2-7	TRBV24-1	medium-sized	-
CASRKEGNTEAFF	TGTGCCAGCAGAAAGGAAGGGAACACTGAAGCTTTCTTT	TRBJ1-1	TRBV6-2/TRBV6-3	few	-
CSALQGTGANVLTF	TGCAGTGCCCTCCAGGGGACTGGGGCCAACGTCCTGACTTTC	TRBJ2-6	TRBV20-1	-	-
CASSEYNQPQHF	TGTGCCAGCAGTGAGTACAATCAGCCCCAGCATTTT	TRBJ1-5	TRBV6-1	medium-sized	-
CATSPKEGSDYGYTF	TGTGCCACCAGCCCGAAAGAGGGGTCCGACTATGGCTACACCTTC	TRBJ1-2	TRBV15	medium-sized	-
CSAPFTGSEQFF	TGCAGTGCTCCTTTCACAGGATCTGAGCAGTTCTTC	TRBJ2-1	TRBV20-1	-	-
CASSLGQGATTQYF	TGTGCCAGCAGCTTAGGGCAGGGGGCAACTACGCAGTATTTT	TRBJ2-3	TRBV7-9	-	TRBD1
CASSLRGTDTQYF	TGTGCCAGCAGTTTAAGGGGCACAGATACGCAGTATTTT	TRBJ2-3	TRBV27	few	-
CASSVRESPLHF	TGTGCCAGCAGTGTAAGGGAATCACCCCTCCACTTT	TRBJ1-6	TRBV25-1	-	-
CSVSKQPSYEQYF	TGCAGCGTTAGTAAGCAACCCTCCTACGAGCAGTACTTC	TRBJ2-7	TRBV29-1	-	-
CSARILATTETQYF	TGCAGTGCTAGGATATTAGCGACAACGGAGACCCAGTACTTC	TRBJ2-5	TRBV20-1	few	-
CASSLWGRNQPQHF	TGTGCCAGCAGTTTATGGGGGCGGAATCAGCCCCAGCATTTT	TRBJ1-5	TRBV28	few	-
CASSSVERLEAFF	TGTGCCAGCAGTTCCGTGGAGCGGCTTGAAGCTTTCTTT	TRBJ1-1	TRBV28	-	-
CASTPEGPTNYGYTF	TGTGCCAGCACCCCTGAGGGCCCCACTAACTATGGCTACACCTTC	TRBJ1-2	TRBV28	-	-
CASQPYEQYF	TGCGCCAGCCAACCATACGAGCAGTACTTC	TRBJ2-7	TRBV10-1	-	-
CASSYEGSNQPQHF	TGTGCCAGCAGCTATGAGGGGAGCAATCAGCCCCAGCATTTT	TRBJ1-5	TRBV7-6	-	-
CATGGGRAEGANVLTF	TGTGCCACTGGGGGGGGAAGGGCGGAAGGGGCCAACGTCCTGACTTTC	TRBJ2-6	TRBV10-3	-	TRBD2
CASSSRRTYNEQFF	TGTGCCAGCAGTTCACGACGGACATACAATGAGCAGTTCTTC	TRBJ2-1	TRBV6-2/TRBV6-3	few	-
CSAIRTGPGELFF	TGCAGTGCCATAAGGACCGGTCCCGGGGAGCTGTTTTTT	TRBJ2-2	TRBV20-1	few	-